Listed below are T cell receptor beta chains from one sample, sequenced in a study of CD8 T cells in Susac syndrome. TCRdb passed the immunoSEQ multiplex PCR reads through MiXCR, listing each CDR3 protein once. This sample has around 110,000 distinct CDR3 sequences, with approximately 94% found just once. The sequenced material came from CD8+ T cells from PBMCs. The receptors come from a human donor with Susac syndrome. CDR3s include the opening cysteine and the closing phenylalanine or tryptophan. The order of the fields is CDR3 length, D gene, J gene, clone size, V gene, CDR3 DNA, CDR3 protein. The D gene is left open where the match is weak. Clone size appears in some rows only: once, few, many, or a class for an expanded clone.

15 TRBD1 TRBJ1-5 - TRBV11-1 TGTGCCAGCAGCCACCTGGGACAGGGGAATCAGCCCCAGCATTTT CASSHLGQGNQPQHF
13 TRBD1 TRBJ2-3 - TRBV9 TGTGCCAGCAGCGAGACAGGGGAAGATACGCAGTATTTT CASSETGEDTQYF
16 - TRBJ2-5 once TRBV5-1 TGCGCCAGCAGCTTGGAGTTGCGGCCCGCGGATGATACCCAGTACTTC CASSLELRPADDTQYF
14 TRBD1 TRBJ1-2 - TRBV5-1 TGCGCCAGCAGCAGGACAGGGCCCTACTATGGCTACACCTTC CASSRTGPYYGYTF
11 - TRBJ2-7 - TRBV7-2 TGTGCCAGCAGCATGGGGCCCGAGCAGTACTTC CASSMGPEQYF
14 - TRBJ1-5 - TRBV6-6 TGTGCCAGCAGTTACTCGGACGGGCATCAGCCCCAGCATTTT CASSYSDGHQPQHF
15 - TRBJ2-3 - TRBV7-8 TGTGCCAGCAGCGTCGGTGAGACTAGCACAGATACGCAGTATTTT CASSVGETSTDTQYF
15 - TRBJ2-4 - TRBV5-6 TGTGCCAGCAGCTTCGAATCGAATAACAAAAACATTCAGTACTTC CASSFESNNKNIQYF
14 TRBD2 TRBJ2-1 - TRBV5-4 TGTGCCAGCAGCTTGGGGGGACTAGCCGATGAGCAGTTCTTC CASSLGGLADEQFF
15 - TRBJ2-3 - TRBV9 TGTGCCAGCAGCGTAGAAGGACAGACCACAGATACGCAGTATTTT CASSVEGQTTDTQYF
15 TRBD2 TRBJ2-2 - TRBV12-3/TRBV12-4 TGTGCCAGCAGCCCCCCTAGCGGGGGAGGTGGGGAGCTGTTTTTT CASSPPSGGGGELFF
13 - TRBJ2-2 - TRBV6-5 TGTGCCAGCAGTTACGCTCGGTCCGGGGAGCTGTTTTTT CASSYARSGELFF
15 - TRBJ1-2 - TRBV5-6 TGTGCCAGCAGCTTACTTATGATTCCCGGTGATGGCTACACCTTC CASSLLMIPGDGYTF
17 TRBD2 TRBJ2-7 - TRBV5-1 TGCGCCAGCAGCTTGTCGGAGACAAGGGAGGGGACCTACGAGCAGTACTTC CASSLSETREGTYEQYF
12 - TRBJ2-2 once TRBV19 TGTGCCAGTAGCTGGGGGTCCGGGGAGCTGTTTTTT CASSWGSGELFF
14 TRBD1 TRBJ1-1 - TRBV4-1 TGCGCCAGCAGCTCGGGACAGAAGGTGGCTGAAGCTTTCTTT CASSSGQKVAEAFF
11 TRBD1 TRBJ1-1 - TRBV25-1 TGTGCCAGCGGGACAGTCACTGAAGCTTTCTTT CASGTVTEAFF
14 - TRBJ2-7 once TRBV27 TGTGCCAGCAGCCTACCGGGAGCGAACTACGAGCAGTACTTC CASSLPGANYEQYF
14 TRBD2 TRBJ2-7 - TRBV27 TGTGCCAGCAAGGTGGGGACTAGCGCTTACGAGCAGTACTTC CASKVGTSAYEQYF
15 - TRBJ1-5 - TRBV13 TGTGCCAGCAGCTTAACTCGAACCGCCAATCAGCCCCAGCATTTT CASSLTRTANQPQHF
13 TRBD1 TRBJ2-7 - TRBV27 TGTGCCACCCAGGGACAGGGAACCTACGAGCAGTACTTC CATQGQGTYEQYF
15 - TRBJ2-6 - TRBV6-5 TGTGCCAGCAGTTCGTCAGTCTCTGGGGCCAACGTCCTGACTTTC CASSSSVSGANVLTF
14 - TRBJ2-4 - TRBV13 TGTGCCAGCAGCTTAGAAGGGTTGGAAAACATTCAGTACTTC CASSLEGLENIQYF
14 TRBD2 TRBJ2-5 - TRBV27 TGTGCCAGCAGTTTAGGGGGAGGGAAAGAGACCCAGTACTTC CASSLGGGKETQYF
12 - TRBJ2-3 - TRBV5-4 TGTGCCAGCAGCATGAGCACAGATACGCAGTATTTT CASSMSTDTQYF
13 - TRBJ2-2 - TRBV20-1 TGCAGTGCCCAAGTGGGGGACACCGGGGAGCTGTTTTTT CSAQVGDTGELFF
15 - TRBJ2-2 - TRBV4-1 TGCGCCAGCAGCCACCACACAGGGGAGGGCGGGGAGCTGTTTTTT CASSHHTGEGGELFF
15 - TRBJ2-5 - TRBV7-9 TGTGCCAGCAGCTTAGCGTTAGCTAGCGTTGAGACCCAGTACTTC CASSLALASVETQYF
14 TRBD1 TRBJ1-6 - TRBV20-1 TGCAGTGCTAGAGCCGGGACAGCAAATTCACCCCTCCACTTT CSARAGTANSPLHF
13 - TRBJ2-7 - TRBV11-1 TGTGCCAGCAGCCCAGGTTATACCTACGAGCAGTACTTC CASSPGYTYEQYF
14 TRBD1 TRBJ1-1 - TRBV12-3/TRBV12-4 TGTGCCAGCAGTTACGGGACAGGGAACACTGAAGCTTTCTTT CASSYGTGNTEAFF
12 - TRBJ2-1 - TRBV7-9 TGTGCCAGCAGCCAGAACTACAATGAGCAGTTCTTC CASSQNYNEQFF
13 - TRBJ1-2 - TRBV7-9 TGTGCCAGCAGCTTAAGCAGGGACTATGGCTACACCTTC CASSLSRDYGYTF
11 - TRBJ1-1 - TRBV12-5 TGTGCTAGTGGTTTTGGGACTGAAGCTTTCTTT CASGFGTEAFF
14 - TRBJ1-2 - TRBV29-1 TGCAGCATCTATCCGGACAGCGATAACTATGGCTACACCTTC CSIYPDSDNYGYTF
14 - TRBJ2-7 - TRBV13 TGTGCCAGCAGCTTAAGGGTAAACTCCTACGAGCAGTACTTC CASSLRVNSYEQYF
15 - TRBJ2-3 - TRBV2 TGTGCCAGCAGTGAGTGGGGGACTAGCACAGATACGCAGTATTTT CASSEWGTSTDTQYF
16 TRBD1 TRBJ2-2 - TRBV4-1 TGCGCCAGCAGCCTCGGACAGGGTACGAACACCGGGGAGCTGTTTTTT CASSLGQGTNTGELFF
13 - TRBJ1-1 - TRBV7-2 TGTGCCAGCAGCTTTGGGACAACCATAGAAGCTTTCTTT CASSFGTTIEAFF
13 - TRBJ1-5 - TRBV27 TGTGCCAGCAGTCGGGGACTCCTGGGGCCCCAGCATTTT CASSRGLLGPQHF
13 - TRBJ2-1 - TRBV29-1 TGCAGCGTTGAAAGGCCCTCCTACAATGAGCAGTTCTTC CSVERPSYNEQFF
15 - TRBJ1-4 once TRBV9 TGTGCCAGCAGCGCCACCAGGGGAGGCGATGAAAAACTGTTTTTT CASSATRGGDEKLFF
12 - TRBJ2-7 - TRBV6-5 TGTGCCAGCAGTAAAACAGGCTACGAGCAGTACTTC CASSKTGYEQYF
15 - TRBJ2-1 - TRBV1 TGCACCAGCAGCCCGAGCGGGGGGGAGGCCAATGAGCAGTTCTTC CTSSPSGGEANEQFF
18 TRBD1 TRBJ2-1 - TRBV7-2 TGTGCCAGCAGCTTTCCCGCCGGGACAGGGACAGTGTGGGATGAGCAGTTCTTC CASSFPAGTGTVWDEQFF
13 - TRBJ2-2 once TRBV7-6 TGTGCCAGCAGGGGTGACTGGAACGGGGAGCTGTTTTTT CASRGDWNGELFF
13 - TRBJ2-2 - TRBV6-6 TGTGCCAGCAGTTATCCAGGGAGCGGGGAGCTGTTTTTT CASSYPGSGELFF
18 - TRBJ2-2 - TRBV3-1 TGTGCCAGCAGCCCCGCCCCAACACGCGCTTCGAACACCGGGGAGCTGTTTTTT CASSPAPTRASNTGELFF
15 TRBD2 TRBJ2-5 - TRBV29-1 TGCAGCGATTTGCCAGCGGGGTTGGCGCAAGAGACCCAGTACTTC CSDLPAGLAQETQYF
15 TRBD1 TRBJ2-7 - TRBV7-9 TGTGCCAGCAGCCCCGAGGGACAGCTCACCTACGAGCAGTACTTC CASSPEGQLTYEQYF
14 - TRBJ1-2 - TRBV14 TGTGCCAGCAGCCAAACGACAGGATTCTATGGCTACACCTTC CASSQTTGFYGYTF
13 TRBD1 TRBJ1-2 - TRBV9 TGTGCCAGCAGCAGACAGGGAGACTATGGCTACACCTTC CASSRQGDYGYTF
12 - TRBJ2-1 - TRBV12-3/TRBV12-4 TGTGCCAGCAGTTTTCCCCACAATGAGCAGTTCTTC CASSFPHNEQFF
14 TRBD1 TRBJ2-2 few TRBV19 TGTGCCAGTAGTCCCGGGACAGACACCGGGGAGCTGTTTTTT CASSPGTDTGELFF
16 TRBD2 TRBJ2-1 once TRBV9 TGTGCCAGCAGCCAAGGCGGGGGACTAGTCTCAAATGAGCAGTTCTTC CASSQGGGLVSNEQFF
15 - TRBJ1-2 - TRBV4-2 TGTGCCAGCAGCCAAGAAATAGGGGGGAGGGATGGCTACACCTTC CASSQEIGGRDGYTF
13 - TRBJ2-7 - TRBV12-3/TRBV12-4 TGTGCCAGCAGCACCACAGGGGAGGACGAGCAGTACTTC CASSTTGEDEQYF
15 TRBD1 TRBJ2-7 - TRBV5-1 TGCGCCAGCAGCTTGGAGGGACAGGGCCACTACGAGCAGTACTTC CASSLEGQGHYEQYF
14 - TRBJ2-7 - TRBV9 TGTGCCAGCAGCCCTCGGTCAGGTTCCTACGAGCAGTACTTC CASSPRSGSYEQYF